Below, 19 T cell receptor beta chains from the same sample are listed, as sequenced in a study of T cell changes during pregnancy in multiple sclerosis. The repertoire was sequenced with immunoSEQ multiplex PCR; TCRdb's copy has only in-frame clones and lacks some. Of roughly 110,000 clones listed, just under 95% were seen once; the top ten hold 1.6%. This material consisted of peripheral blood, taken after pregnancy. Every receptor here comes from a female donor with multiple sclerosis, enrolled in a pregnancy study.

This sequence joins TRBV15 and TRBJ2-1; 11 bases match TRBD2. V shed 5 bases and J 8 bases; nucleotides not matched to a gene: 8. The CDR3 is made up of 15 amino acids. Per germline, CDR1 LNHNV and CDR2 YYDKDF (reference sequence). The DNA for the CDR3 is TGTGCCACCAGCGCCTCCGGGACTAGCGGAGATGAGCAGTTCTTC. Translating it yields CATSASGTSGDEQFF. Looking up the rest from reference TRBV15 and TRBJ2-1 gives the full variable domain: DAMVIQNPRYQVTQFGKPVTLSCSQTLNHNVMYWYQQKSSQAPKLLFHYYDKDFNNEADTPDNFQSRRPNTSFCFLDIRSPGLGDTAMYLCATSASGTSGDEQFFGPGTRLTVL.

The rearrangement uses TRBV14 and TRBJ1-1; TRBD1 aligns across 8 bases. The junction had 8 bases not matched to a gene; V was cut back by 0 bases and J by 5 bases. The CDR3 is 16 residues long. Per germline, CDR1 SGHDN and CDR2 FVKESK. This CDR3 reads CASSQDWTGRRTEAFF. CDR3 DNA: TGTGCCAGCAGCCAAGATTGGACAGGGCGAAGAACTGAAGCTTTCTTT.

This clone is a singleton in its sample. The chain recombines TRBV29-1 with TRBJ1-2, with 8 bases identical to TRBD1. CDR3 length equals 16 residues. Germline CDR1 is SQVTM and CDR2 is ANQGSEA. V shed 4 bases, J shed 3 bases, and the junction held 13 bases outside the gene matches. The CDR3 protein is CSVGDGRGRRDYGYTF. The CDR3 nucleotides read TGCAGCGTTGGGGACGGCAGGGGGCGGAGGGACTATGGCTACACCTTC.

In DNA form, the CDR3 reads TGTGCCAGTAGTAGTGGGACAGGGGGAAGTCAGCCCCAGCATTTT. Translating it yields CASSSGTGGSQPQHF. V is TRBV19 and J is TRBJ1-5; TRBD1 matches at 11 bases. J gave up 6 bases and V 4 bases, and 5 bases lay outside the gene matches. CDR3 size: 15 residues. CDR1 is LNHDA, CDR2 SQIVND, per germline (reference sequence).

V and J are TRBV5-4 and TRBJ1-4; tentative D call: TRBD1 (5 bases). Germline V gives CDR1 SGHNT, CDR2 YYREEE (reference sequence). The CDR3 totals 14 residues. V was trimmed by 4 bases and J by 2 bases, leaving 9 bases between them. DNA for the CDR3: TGTGCCAGCAGCCCCGGGGGGACTAATGAAAAACTGTTTTTT. Its protein product is CASSPGGTNEKLFF.

This clone was counted a few times. This chain links TRBV30 with TRBJ2-4, with 7 bases that match TRBD1. CDR1 and CDR2 (germline): GTSNPN, SVGIG (reference sequence). J was trimmed by 0 bases and V by 2 bases; bases with no gene match: 7. This CDR3 has 16 residues. The CDR3 DNA reads TGTGCCTGGAGTAGGGACAGAGGTACAGCCAAAAACATTCAGTACTTC. It encodes CAWSRDRGTAKNIQYF.

This clone came up a few times. This chain uses TRBV6-1 with TRBJ1-1; D perhaps matches TRBD1 (6 bases). The germline CDR1 and CDR2 sequences are MNHNS and SASEGT. V was cut by 4 bases and J by 1 base, with 7 bases left in between. CDR3 length: 13 residues. CDR3 bases: TGTGCCAGCAGTGCGGACAGGAACACTGAAGCTTTCTTT. Translation: CASSADRNTEAFF.

This chain links TRBV4-1 with TRBJ2-1; 7 bases are a match to TRBD2. J lost 2 bases, V lost 1 base, and 8 bases had no gene match. Germline V lookup: CDR1 MGHRA, CDR2 YSYEKL. The CDR3 consists of 17 residues. CDR3 protein: CASSQVDLGLAYNEQFF. The CDR3 region has the DNA TGCGCCAGCAGCCAAGTAGACCTAGGACTAGCCTACAATGAGCAGTTCTTC.

The chain is built from TRBV5-6 and TRBJ2-3, with D possibly TRBD2 on 6 matching bases. The germline V gene has CDR1 SGHDT and CDR2 YYEEEE. The V gene lost 2 bases and the J gene lost 5 bases, with 12 bases spanning the gap. The CDR3 runs to 14 residues. The CDR3 DNA reads TGTGCCAGCAGCTTCGGTTTCGGGGGAGATACGCAGTATTTT. This encodes CASSFGFGGDTQYF.

The chain employs TRBV13 and TRBJ2-7, with 7 bases that match TRBD2. The V segment lost 4 bases and the J segment 2 bases; nucleotides outside the gene matches: 8. The CDR3 spans 15 residues. The germline V gene has CDR1 PRHDT and CDR2 FYEKMQ (reference sequence). CDR3 protein: CASSSRPGLPYEQYF. The CDR3 nucleotides are TGTGCCAGCAGCTCGAGGCCGGGACTACCCTACGAGCAGTACTTC.

This chain uses TRBV28 with TRBJ2-7; D uncertain. The V end lost 10 bases, the J end lost 1 base, and 17 bases lay between the germline ends. The CDR3 extends over 14 amino acids. Germline CDR1 is MDHEN and CDR2 is SYDVKM. CDR3 DNA: TGTGCCACCAATTATCCGACGGAGTCCTACGAGCAGTACTTC. Residues: CATNYPTESYEQYF.

This clone was seen only once. This chain uses TRBV6-1 with TRBJ2-7; 7 bases are a match to TRBD1. After removal of 4 bases from V and 3 bases from J, the junction contained 12 bases not matched to a gene. This CDR3 contains 16 residues. Per germline, CDR1 MNHNS and CDR2 SASEGT. CDR3 loop: CASSGGSRGFHYEQYF. CDR3 coding DNA: TGTGCCAGCAGTGGCGGCTCCAGGGGGTTCCACTACGAGCAGTACTTC.

The chain uses TRBV27 and TRBJ2-2, with a possible D match to TRBD1 (5 bases). Germline-derived CDR1 and CDR2 are MNHEY and SMNVEV (reference sequence). The CDR3 consists of 16 residues. V gave up 5 bases and J gave up 3 bases, with 16 bases separating them. CDR3 residues: CASSSQDIGYTGELFF. Written as DNA, the CDR3 is TGTGCCAGCAGTAGCCAGGACATCGGTTACACCGGGGAGCTGTTTTTT.

The chain couples TRBV28 to TRBJ2-7; the match to TRBD1 covers 8 bases. Per germline, CDR1 MDHEN and CDR2 SYDVKM. The V gene end was trimmed by 4 bases and the J gene end by 4 bases; junction bases not matched to a gene: 9. The CDR3 sequence is 15 residues long. The CDR3 loop is CASSSLDRELYEQYF. The CDR3 coding sequence is TGTGCCAGCAGTTCCCTGGACAGGGAATTATACGAGCAGTACTTC.

The chain carries TRBV2 and TRBJ2-7; D may be TRBD1 (6 bases). Germline V gene sequence: CDR1 SNHLY, CDR2 FYNNEI. The CDR3 has 14 residues. Deletions cut 1 base from V and 4 bases from J, with 11 bases between. In nucleotides, the CDR3 is TGTGCCAGCAGTGAAGACAGGGCGGTGTACGAGCAGTACTTC. Translation gives CASSEDRAVYEQYF.

This clone came up once. The chain uses TRBV7-9 and TRBJ1-1, with a tentative D call TRBD1 (5 bases). The CDR3 loop spans 15 amino acids. Trimming cost V 0 bases and J 6 bases, with 14 bases left between them. Germline assignment: CDR1 SEHNR and CDR2 FQNEAQ (reference sequence). The DNA for the CDR3 is TGTGCCAGCAGCTTAGCTGGGGGGAGGGTCGCTGAAGCTTTCTTT. Translation gives CASSLAGGRVAEAFF.

A single count supports this clone. The chain has TRBV18 and TRBJ2-5; 8 bases line up with TRBD2. The CDR3 sequence is 16 residues long. Germline V gene data show CDR1 as KGHSH and CDR2 as LQKENI. Germline trimming cut 1 base from V and 5 bases from J; bases unmatched to any gene: 9. The CDR3 sequence is CASSPLPRGALETQYF. Written as DNA, the CDR3 is TGTGCCAGCTCACCACTTCCGCGGGGGGCCCTTGAGACCCAGTACTTC.

This clone has only one observation. The rearrangement links TRBV14 to TRBJ2-2, with D perhaps TRBD2 (6 bases). Germline V gene data show CDR1 as SGHDN and CDR2 as FVKESK. The length of the CDR3 is 14 residues. The V gene lost 4 bases and the J gene lost 5 bases, with 11 bases spanning the gap. CDR3 sequence (DNA): TGTGCCAGCAGCCCTATACGGGGGACCGGGGAGCTGTTTTTT. It codes for CASSPIRGTGELFF.

V gene TRBV5-6 combines with J gene TRBJ1-1; the match to TRBD1 covers 8 bases. Germline values: CDR1 SGHDT, CDR2 YYEEEE. After removal of 1 base from V and 6 bases from J, the junction contained 5 bases not matched to a gene. CDR3 length: 14 residues. CDR3 in amino acids: CASSLRQGAPEAFF. CDR3 nucleotide sequence: TGTGCCAGCAGCTTGAGGCAGGGGGCGCCTGAAGCTTTCTTT.